This T cell receptor beta chain was recovered during a study of cytomegalovirus exposure and HLA in healthy donors. The CDR3 consists of 13 residues. V was trimmed by 4 bases and J by 8 bases, leaving 15 bases between them. The germline CDR1 and CDR2 sequences are SGHDT and YYEEEE. The PCR used 60 Vbeta and 13 Jbeta primers. Sequenced by immunoSEQ multiplex PCR; TCRdb stores in-frame clones only, minus some. The sample carries around 160,000 clones, 60% to 85% recorded once. The TCR comes from a male donor in good health and CMV-seropositive. Source material: PBMCs. This chain uses TRBV5-6 with TRBJ1-2, with D tentatively TRBD1 (6 bases). CDR3 amino acids: CASSRLRGGGYTF. In nucleotides, the CDR3 is TGTGCCAGCAGCCGACTTCGGGGGGGCGGCTACACCTTC.